The present T cell receptor (beta chain) was sequenced within a study of control samples from healthy donors and cancer patients. Sequencing was performed with immunoSEQ multiplex PCR; in TCRdb, only in-frame clones are kept and a portion is missing. The top ten hold 8.5% of the sample, which has some 160,000 clones, about 94% seen once. The germline V gene has CDR1 SGDLS and CDR2 YYNGEE. CDR3 length: 14 residues. Trimming took 4 bases from V and 5 from J, leaving 15 bases between them. The receptor comes from a woman in her thirties or forties in good health. The sequenced sample was blood. The V and J genes are TRBV9 and TRBJ2-5; a possible D gene is TRBD2 (5 bases). This CDR3 reads CASSPRTAGETQYF. In DNA, the CDR3 is TGTGCCAGCAGCCCCCGGACCGCGGGCGAGACCCAGTACTTC.